This record concerns one T cell receptor (beta chain) sequence. TCRdb's copy holds only in-frame clones and misses some; the assay was immunoSEQ multiplex PCR. The sample lists roughly 80,000 clones, 80% to 90% occurring once. Germline V lookup: CDR1 LNHNV, CDR2 YYDKDF (reference sequence). This CDR3 contains 13 residues. Trimming cost V 6 bases and J 8 bases; bases outside gene matches: 5. The source of the sample is a study of blood T cell repertoires in COVID-19. On the study more broadly: The samples span acute and convalescent COVID-19 from the United States, Italy and Spain. Nucleic acid was either cDNA or gDNA, and it came from T cells, B-cell-depleted T cells, or PBMCs.

The receptor was isolated from a woman of 80 years or more with acute or convalescent COVID-19. Specimen: peripheral blood. The genes are TRBV15 and TRBJ2-1; 9 bases are a match to TRBD2. The CDR3 loop reads CATRVAGVYEQFF. CDR3 nucleotides: TGTGCCACCAGAGTAGCGGGAGTCTATGAGCAGTTCTTC. Full variable domain (outside the CDR3, taken from reference TRBV15 and TRBJ2-1): DAMVIQNPRYQVTQFGKPVTLSCSQTLNHNVMYWYQQKSSQAPKLLFHYYDKDFNNEADTPDNFQSRRPNTSFCFLDIRSPGLGDTAMYLCATRVAGVYEQFFGPGTRLTVL.